These 17 T cell receptor beta chains share one sample of origin, sequenced in a study of early T cells in non-severe SARS-CoV-2 infection. TCRdb called the 5' RACE reads again in MiXCR, with one record for every CDR3 protein. The sample lists 25,000 to 30,000 distinct CDR3 sequences; about 4.2% were seen once. Material for sequencing was whole blood. Receptors originate from an adult who was a healthcare worker with PCR-confirmed SARS-CoV-2 infection or an uninfected control (not recorded which).

This clonotype has at least ten counts. The chain is built from TRBV10-1 and TRBJ2-5; D gene ambiguous. Germline V gene sequence: CDR1 WNHNN, CDR2 SYGVQD (reference sequence). V lost 3 bases and J lost 7, with 12 bases in between. The CDR3 is 13 residues long. CDR3 in DNA: TGCGCCAGCAGTGACCCTACGCCAGGGACCCAGTACTTC. Amino acid sequence: CASSDPTPGTQYF.

This clonotype is classed as medium-sized. The chain couples TRBV28 to TRBJ1-5; D is ambiguous. Germline V gene sequence: CDR1 MDHEN, CDR2 SYDVKM. This CDR3 is 15 amino acids long. V was trimmed by 2 bases and J by 4 bases, leaving 12 bases between them. CDR3 sequence: CASSLGGQSNQPQHF. The CDR3 nucleotides read TGTGCCAGCAGTTTAGGAGGGCAGAGTAATCAGCCCCAGCATTTT.

The table lists this clonotype with many counts. DNA for the CDR3: TGTGCCAGCAGCCCAGCCCCGAGCGGGACAAATACGCAGTATTTT. Its protein is CASSPAPSGTNTQYF. The chain is built from TRBV11-2 and TRBJ2-3, with TRBD2 as a possible D gene (7 bases). Trimming left V 5 bases short and J 7 bases short, with 19 bases between. CDR1 SGHAT and CDR2 FQNNGV come from the germline V gene. The CDR3 has 15 amino acids.

This clonotype was counted at least ten times. The V call is TRBV19, the J call TRBJ2-2, with no clear D. CDR3 length: 14 residues. V was cut by 4 bases and J by 7 bases, with 13 bases left in between. Germline assignment: CDR1 LNHDA and CDR2 SQIVND (reference sequence). This CDR3 is CASSRSPTIGELFF. CDR3 in DNA: TGTGCCAGTAGTAGGAGTCCTACTATCGGGGAGCTGTTTTTT. The variable domain in full, with the rest retrieved from reference TRBV19 and TRBJ2-2, is DGGITQSPKYLFRKEGQNVTLSCEQNLNHDAMYWYRQDPGQGLRLIYYSQIVNDFQKGDIAEGYSVSREKKESFPLTVTSAQKNPTAFYLCASSRSPTIGELFFGEGSRLTVL.

The V call is TRBV3-1, the J call TRBJ2-2; D is possibly TRBD1 (6 bases). Germline CDR1 LGHDT, CDR2 YNNKEL (reference sequence). V lost 1 base, J lost 2 bases, and 8 bases lay in between. CDR3 length: 15 amino acids. The CDR3: CASSQGTVNTGELFF. The DNA of the CDR3 is TGTGCCAGCAGCCAAGGGACAGTAAACACCGGGGAGCTGTTTTTT.

The chain carries TRBV10-3 and TRBJ2-2; TRBD1 matches 10 bases. The germline gives CDR1 ENHRY, CDR2 SYGVKD. This CDR3 is 13 amino acids long. With V trimmed by 10 bases and J by 5 bases, 4 bases remained unmatched. The CDR3 loop is CATRDRGTGELFF. The CDR3 DNA is TGTGCCACAAGGGACAGGGGTACCGGGGAGCTGTTTTTT.

The V gene is TRBV12-3 or TRBV12-4, the J gene TRBJ1-5; the D is unclear. The V end was cut by 6 bases, the J end by 4 bases, with 7 bases between. This CDR3 comprises 12 residues. The CDR3 loop reads CASSQLNQPQHF. For the CDR3, the DNA is TGTGCCAGCAGCCAGCTAAATCAGCCCCAGCATTTT.

This clonotype was detected ten times or more. V is TRBV20-1 and J is TRBJ2-2; unclear D gene. There are 14 residues in the CDR3. Trimming stripped 3 bases from V and 1 base from J, with 9 bases between. CDR1 is DFQATT, CDR2 SNEGSKA, per germline (reference sequence). For the CDR3, the DNA is TGCAGTGCTAGGGCCCAAAGGAACACCGGGGAGCTGTTTTTT. Protein: CSARAQRNTGELFF.

There are many counts of this clonotype. The genes are TRBV2 and TRBJ1-2, with 8 bases that match TRBD1. The J segment lost 6 bases and the V segment lost 3 bases, leaving 6 bases of the junction unmatched. CDR1 and CDR2 (germline): SNHLY, FYNNEI. CDR3 length equals 14 residues. The CDR3 loop reads CASSDRTGINGYTF. The CDR3 bases are TGTGCCAGCAGTGATAGGACAGGGATTAATGGCTACACCTTC. Variable domain in full (rest from reference TRBV2 and TRBJ1-2): EPEVTQTPSHQVTQMGQEVILRCVPISNHLYFYWYRQILGQKVEFLVSFYNNEISEKSEIFDDQFSVERPDGSNFTLKIRSTKLEDSAMYFCASSDRTGINGYTFGSGTRLTVV.

Many counts were recorded for this clonotype. This chain joins TRBV4-2 and TRBJ2-5; 8 bases match TRBD1. CDR1 and CDR2 (germline): LGHNA, YNFKEQ. The length of the CDR3 is 13 residues. J gave up 9 bases and V 4 bases, and 7 bases lay outside the gene matches. As DNA, the CDR3 is TGTGCCAGCAGCCTGGACAGGGCTCGGTCCCAGTACTTC. This sequence encodes CASSLDRARSQYF.

This clonotype was picked up many times. The chain employs TRBV2 and TRBJ1-1; D call uncertain. CDR1 and CDR2 from the germline V gene are SNHLY and FYNNEI. V dropped 9 bases and J dropped 8 bases, with 16 bases sitting between them. The CDR3 runs to 12 residues. The CDR3 DNA reads TGTGCCAGGGTGATCGAGGCGAAAGAAGCTTTCTTT. It specifies CARVIEAKEAFF.

This clonotype appeared a few times. This chain connects TRBV4-1 to TRBJ2-1; D unresolved. Germline CDR1 is MGHRA and CDR2 is YSYEKL. This CDR3 is 14 amino acids long. V shed 3 bases and J shed 7 bases, with 13 bases lying between them. The DNA of the CDR3 is TGCGCCAGCAGCCATCTCCGCCTGGGGAATGAGCAGTTCTTC. Protein sequence: CASSHLRLGNEQFF.

This clonotype showed up many times. The rearrangement links TRBV3-1 to TRBJ1-1, with 7 bases fitting TRBD1. This CDR3 region has 14 residues. The J segment lost 3 bases and the V segment lost 4 bases, leaving 5 bases of the junction unmatched. Germline CDR1 and CDR2: LGHDT and YNNKEL (reference sequence). CDR3: CASSLPGQHTEAFF. The CDR3 region has the DNA TGTGCCAGCAGCCTACCGGGACAGCACACTGAAGCTTTCTTT.

As to this clonotype: This may be a read error: a much more frequent sequence differs by one nucleotide. The chain carries TRBV4-1 and TRBJ1-5, with unresolved D. The CDR3 is 14 residues long. Germline V CDR1 and CDR2: MGHRA, YSYEKL. This chain's CDR3 is CVSSQASPGQPQHF. The CDR3 DNA follows: TGCGTCAGCAGCCAAGCATCACCTGGGCAGCCCCAGCATTTT.

In this sample, this clonotype turned up many times. This chain joins TRBV4-1 and TRBJ2-7; tentative D call: TRBD2 (7 bases). The germline gives CDR1 MGHRA, CDR2 YSYEKL. This CDR3 contains 16 residues. V lost 4 bases, J lost 4 bases, and 20 bases lay in between. The CDR3, as DNA: TGCGCCAGCAGCCCCTCTAGGGGGGGTCGCTTTTACGAGCAGTACTTC. This gives the protein CASSPSRGGRFYEQYF.

The chain carries TRBV18 and TRBJ2-6; D call uncertain. From germline, CDR1 is KGHSH and CDR2 LQKENI. The CDR3 has 16 amino acids. The V end lost 2 bases, the J end lost 0 bases, and 8 bases lay between the germline ends. The DNA for the CDR3 is TGTGCCAGCTCACCAATCTTCCTCTCTGGGGCCAACGTCCTGACTTTC. It is translated as CASSPIFLSGANVLTF.

This clonotype was seen ten or more times. CDR3 sequence (DNA): TGTGCCTGGATGAGAAATACACAGCTTATGGCCCTCCACTTT. Its protein product is CAWMRNTQLMALHF. This chain links TRBV30 with TRBJ1-6, with D uncertain. Trimming shortened V by 4 bases and J by 14 bases, and 21 bases separated the two germline ends. The CDR3 loop spans 14 amino acids. Germline lookup yields CDR1 GTSNPN and CDR2 SVGIG (reference sequence). Complete variable domain (other parts from reference TRBV30 and TRBJ1-6): SQTIHQWPATLVQPVGSPLSLECTVEGTSNPNLYWYRQAAGRGLQLLFYSVGIGQISSEVPQNLSASRPQDRQFILSSKKLLLSDSGFYLCAWMRNTQLMALHFGNGTRLTVT.